These 19 T cell receptor beta chains share one sample of origin, sequenced in a study of cytomegalovirus exposure and HLA in healthy donors. Only in-frame clones appear in the TCRdb table, and some are missing; sequencing was by immunoSEQ multiplex PCR. The repertoire holds roughly 68,000 clones, with about 96% as singletons. Sequencing was done on a sample of PBMCs. The receptors originated from a man between 18 and 35 years old in good health and CMV-seronegative.

The chain couples TRBV6-5 to TRBJ2-5; D call uncertain. The V end lost 5 bases, the J end lost 2 bases, and 12 bases lay between the germline ends. There are 14 residues in the CDR3. The germline V gene encodes CDR1 MNHEY and CDR2 SVGAGI. DNA of the CDR3: TGTGCCAGCAGTGAAGGAGCTATTCAAGAGACCCAGTACTTC. Its translation: CASSEGAIQETQYF.

This chain links TRBV5-6 with TRBJ2-3; TRBD1 matches at 9 bases. With V trimmed by 3 bases and J by 2 bases, 4 bases remained unmatched. This CDR3 comprises 15 residues. The V gene's germline CDR1 is SGHDT and CDR2 YYEEEE. CDR3 protein: CASSSGQGLTDTQYF. The CDR3 DNA follows: TGTGCCAGCAGCTCGGGACAGGGACTCACAGATACGCAGTATTTT.

The rearrangement uses TRBV27 and TRBJ1-1; the match to TRBD1 covers 8 bases. Germline V gene sequence: CDR1 MNHEY, CDR2 SMNVEV (reference sequence). The length of the CDR3 is 12 residues. Losses at the gene ends were 10 bases for V and 4 bases for J; bases not matched to a gene: 5. The CDR3 DNA is TGTGCCACTCAACAGGGGGGCACTGAAGCTTTCTTT. Encoded protein: CATQQGGTEAFF.

V is TRBV11-3 and J is TRBJ1-1; 7 bases match TRBD1. The CDR3 loop spans 14 amino acids. Germline V gives CDR1 SGHNT, CDR2 YENEEA. Germline trimming cut 5 bases from V and 3 bases from J; bases unmatched to any gene: 6. The CDR3 DNA reads TGTGCCAGCAGCCCCCACAGGGGACACACTGAAGCTTTCTTT. Translating it yields CASSPHRGHTEAFF.

J is TRBJ2-5 and V is TRBV11-2, with 13 bases identical to TRBD2. The CDR3 covers 15 residues. The V segment lost 0 bases and the J segment 5 bases; nucleotides outside the gene matches: 0. Germline CDR1 SGHAT, CDR2 FQNNGV. The CDR3 DNA reads TGTGCCAGCAGCTTAGAGACTAGCGGGAGGGAGACCCAGTACTTC. Residues: CASSLETSGRETQYF. The full variable domain, its missing parts supplied by reference TRBV11-2 and TRBJ2-5, is EAGVAQSPRYKIIEKRQSVAFWCNPISGHATLYWYQQILGQGPKLLIQFQNNGVVDDSQLPKDRFSAERLKGVDSTLKIQPAKLEDSAVYLCASSLETSGRETQYFGPGTRLLVL.

The genes are TRBV5-1 and TRBJ1-5; TRBD1 aligns across 9 bases. V dropped 2 bases and J dropped 5; count of bases not matched to a gene: 2. CDR1 SGHRS and CDR2 YFSETQ come from the germline V gene. CDR3 size: 14 residues. The CDR3 here is CASSFRTGDQPQHF. In DNA, the CDR3 is TGCGCCAGCAGCTTTAGGACAGGGGATCAGCCCCAGCATTTT.

This chain uses TRBV29-1 with TRBJ1-1; TRBD1 matches at 7 bases. Losses at the gene ends were 5 bases for V and 2 bases for J; bases not matched to a gene: 8. The CDR3 has 14 residues. Germline V gene sequence: CDR1 SQVTM, CDR2 ANQGSEA. This CDR3 reads CSVLNRGRNTEAFF. CDR3 DNA sequence: TGCAGCGTTCTAAACAGGGGCCGAAACACTGAAGCTTTCTTT.

CDR3 in amino acids: CASSETRATYEQYF. Written as DNA, the CDR3 is TGTGCCAGCAGTGAAACCAGGGCCACCTACGAGCAGTACTTC. The chain recombines TRBV6-1 with TRBJ2-7; tentative D call: TRBD1 (5 bases). The CDR3 is made up of 14 amino acids. V gave up 2 bases and J gave up 2 bases, with 10 bases separating them. Per germline, CDR1 MNHNS and CDR2 SASEGT.

This chain connects TRBV27 to TRBJ1-2, with a weak D call TRBD1 (5 bases). Germline-derived CDR1 and CDR2 are MNHEY and SMNVEV (reference sequence). The CDR3 runs to 13 residues. V shed 6 bases and J shed 4 bases, with 12 bases lying between them. CDR3 amino acids: CASSKTGSYGYTF. The DNA of the CDR3 is TGTGCCAGCAGCAAAACAGGATCCTATGGCTACACCTTC.

The CDR3 coding sequence is TGTGCCAGCAGCGTAGATGCGGGGATTCAGCCCCAGCATTTT. Protein product: CASSVDAGIQPQHF. This rearrangement joins TRBV9 to TRBJ1-5, with D uncertain. CDR3 size: 14 residues. Deletions cut 0 bases from V and 6 bases from J, with 10 bases between. CDR1 and CDR2 (germline): SGDLS, YYNGEE.

This clone was recorded only once. CDR3 residues: CSVENLQGVLTDEQFF. The CDR3 nucleotides read TGCAGCGTTGAAAATTTACAGGGGGTACTCACCGATGAGCAGTTCTTC. The rearrangement uses TRBV29-1 and TRBJ2-1; 8 bases fit TRBD1. Per the germline V gene, CDR1 is SQVTM and CDR2 is ANQGSEA. V shed 2 bases, J shed 8 bases, and the junction held 14 bases outside the gene matches. This CDR3 spans 16 amino acids.

The gene calls are TRBV9 and TRBJ1-3; 7 nucleotides match TRBD1. From germline, CDR1 is SGDLS and CDR2 YYNGEE. Trimming took 4 bases from V and 4 from J; bases not matched to a gene: 11. The CDR3 totals 16 residues. CDR3 nucleotides: TGTGCCAGCAGCAAAGCCTTGACAGGGTCGGGAAACACCATATATTTT. It encodes CASSKALTGSGNTIYF. Full variable domain (rest looked up from reference TRBV9 and TRBJ1-3): DSGVTQTPKHLITATGQRVTLRCSPRSGDLSVYWYQQSLDQGLQFLIQYYNGEERAKGNILERFSAQQFPDLHSELNLSSLELGDSALYFCASSKALTGSGNTIYFGEGSWLTVV.

This clone was counted once. The V gene is TRBV27, the J gene TRBJ1-1; weak D call: TRBD1 (5 bases). This CDR3 is built from 15 residues. Germline values: CDR1 MNHEY, CDR2 SMNVEV (reference sequence). Deletions cut 6 bases from V and 0 bases from J, with 14 bases between. The CDR3 protein is CASRDTYFMNTEAFF. The CDR3 DNA sequence: TGTGCCAGCAGGGACACATACTTCATGAACACTGAAGCTTTCTTT.

The gene calls are TRBV28 and TRBJ2-2; no definite D call. Germline loops: CDR1 MDHEN, CDR2 SYDVKM. V was clipped by 6 bases and J by 5 bases, with 13 bases between them. The CDR3 has 14 amino acids. The DNA for the CDR3 is TGTGCCAGCAGCCCAGGCCCGCAAACCGGGGAGCTGTTTTTT. Amino acid sequence: CASSPGPQTGELFF.

V usage is TRBV6-1 and J usage is TRBJ1-5, with TRBD1 matching over 7 bases. Germline V gene lookup returns CDR1 MNHNS and CDR2 SASEGT. The V and J ends lost 1 base and 3 bases, in that order; junction bases with no gene match: 3. The CDR3 totals 15 residues. CDR3 DNA: TGTGCCAGCAGTGAAGGACAGGGATACAATCAGCCCCAGCATTTT. It codes for CASSEGQGYNQPQHF.

V usage is TRBV11-2 and J usage is TRBJ1-1; no definite D call. V lost 5 bases and J lost 1, with 14 bases in between. The CDR3 totals 15 residues. Looked up from germline, CDR1 is SGHAT and CDR2 is FQNNGV. CDR3 nucleotide sequence: TGTGCCAGCAGCCTCCGCGGTAGATGGAACACTGAAGCTTTCTTT. It yields the protein CASSLRGRWNTEAFF.

This chain connects TRBV6-5 to TRBJ1-2, with D tentatively TRBD1 (5 bases). CDR1 is MNHEY, CDR2 SVGAGI, per germline. This CDR3 comprises 13 residues. Trimming shortened V by 7 bases and J by 7 bases, and 16 bases separated the two germline ends. CDR3 protein: CASTNGGARGYTF. Written as DNA, the CDR3 is TGTGCCAGCACCAACGGCGGGGCGCGTGGCTACACCTTC.

V is TRBV29-1 and J is TRBJ1-1; D is uncertain. With 5 bases removed from V and 4 bases from J, the gap between germline ends came to 8 bases. Germline V lookup: CDR1 SQVTM, CDR2 ANQGSEA. The CDR3 is 11 residues long. In nucleotides, the CDR3 is TGCAGCGTTCAGCGGGGCACTGAAGCTTTCTTT. It yields the protein CSVQRGTEAFF. The variable domain in full, completed from reference TRBV29-1 and TRBJ1-1, reads SAVISQKPSRDICQRGTSLTIQCQVDSQVTMMFWYRQQPGQSLTLIATANQGSEATYESGFVIDKFPISRPNLTFSTLTVSNMSPEDSSIYLCSVQRGTEAFFGQGTRLTVV.

The chain is built from TRBV2 and TRBJ1-1; TRBD1 matches 7 bases. From germline, CDR1 is SNHLY and CDR2 FYNNEI. The CDR3 sequence is 15 residues long. The V and J ends lost 2 bases and 3 bases, in that order; junction bases with no gene match: 6. CDR3 loop: CASSEQQGPDTEAFF. In nucleotides, the CDR3 is TGTGCCAGCAGTGAACAACAGGGGCCCGACACTGAAGCTTTCTTT.